This is a list of T cell receptor beta chains from one sample in a study of T cells in Graves' hyperthyroidism and ophthalmopathy. Each CDR3 protein gets one entry after TCRdb re-called the multiplex PCR reads with MiXCR. Of about 500,000 distinct CDR3 sequences listed, approximately 16% are singletons. Sequencing was done on a sample of blood. These receptors came from a woman aged 18 to 35 with Graves' hyperthyroidism. Each CDR3 is given with its conserved first and last residue. The D gene is left open where the match is weak. The size of a clone is reported for some rows only, either as once, few or many, or as a class for expanded clones.

CDR3aa: CASSHGLAGVQTQYF
CDR3nt: TGTGCCAGCAGCCATGGACTAGCGGGAGTACAGACCCAGTACTTC
abundance: many
d_gene: TRBD2
v_gene: TRBV28
j_gene: TRBJ2-5

CDR3aa: CASRTGTSGSNTGELFF
CDR3nt: TGTGCCAGCAGGACCGGGACTAGCGGGTCGAACACCGGGGAGCTGTTTTTT
abundance: few
d_gene: TRBD2
v_gene: TRBV12-3/TRBV12-4
j_gene: TRBJ2-2

CDR3aa: CASSQGHSGAGVNSRGYTF
CDR3nt: TGCGCCAGCAGCCAAGGTCACTCAGGGGCGGGGGTCAATTCGCGCGGCTACACCTTC
abundance: few
d_gene: NA
v_gene: TRBV4-1
j_gene: TRBJ1-2

CDR3aa: CSAELAGAGYEQYF
CDR3nt: TGCAGTGCGGAACTAGCGGGAGCGGGCTACGAGCAGTACTTC
abundance: NA
d_gene: TRBD2
v_gene: TRBV20-1
j_gene: TRBJ2-7

CDR3aa: CASSLGQDQLYEQYF
CDR3nt: TGTGCCAGCAGCTTAGGCCAGGACCAACTCTACGAGCAGTACTTC
abundance: NA
d_gene: NA
v_gene: TRBV7-2
j_gene: TRBJ2-7

CDR3aa: CAISESPDRTEAFF
CDR3nt: TGTGCCATCAGTGAGTCACCAGACCGCACTGAAGCTTTCTTT
abundance: few
d_gene: NA
v_gene: TRBV10-3
j_gene: TRBJ1-1

CDR3aa: CSAREATGRNEQFF
CDR3nt: TGCAGTGCTAGAGAAGCGACAGGGAGGAATGAGCAGTTCTTC
abundance: few
d_gene: NA
v_gene: TRBV20-1
j_gene: TRBJ2-1

CDR3aa: CASSEAKVLAAQETQYF
CDR3nt: TGTGCCAGCAGTGAAGCAAAAGTTCTAGCGGCACAAGAGACCCAGTACTTC
abundance: few
d_gene: TRBD2
v_gene: TRBV2
j_gene: TRBJ2-5

CDR3aa: CASSEASSSETQYF
CDR3nt: TGTGCCAGCAGTGAAGCTAGTAGCTCTGAGACCCAGTACTTC
abundance: NA
d_gene: NA
v_gene: TRBV6-1
j_gene: TRBJ2-5

CDR3aa: CASSASGETQYF
CDR3nt: TGTGCCAGCAGCGCCTCGGGCGAGACCCAGTACTTC
abundance: NA
d_gene: NA
v_gene: TRBV9
j_gene: TRBJ2-5

CDR3aa: CASSPRTGIYSNQPQHF
CDR3nt: TGTGCCAGCAGCCCCAGGACAGGGATATATAGCAATCAGCCCCAGCATTTT
abundance: many
d_gene: TRBD1
v_gene: TRBV12-3/TRBV12-4
j_gene: TRBJ1-5

CDR3aa: CASSESKIPGTGDEQFF
CDR3nt: TGCGCCAGCAGTGAGTCGAAAATTCCCGGGACAGGGGATGAGCAGTTCTTC
abundance: many
d_gene: TRBD1
v_gene: TRBV10-2
j_gene: TRBJ2-1

CDR3aa: CASRRQATGELFF
CDR3nt: TGTGCCAGCAGGAGACAGGCCACCGGGGAGCTGTTTTTT
abundance: few
d_gene: NA
v_gene: TRBV12-3/TRBV12-4
j_gene: TRBJ2-2

CDR3aa: CASSLGRRGLPFGYTF
CDR3nt: TGTGCCAGCAGTTTGGGCCGCCGGGGGCTACCCTTTGGCTACACCTTC
abundance: few
d_gene: NA
v_gene: TRBV12-3/TRBV12-4
j_gene: TRBJ1-2

CDR3aa: CASISLSDSRLNTEAFF
CDR3nt: TGTGCCAGCATATCTTTATCGGACAGCCGGTTGAACACTGAAGCTTTCTTT
abundance: many
d_gene: NA
v_gene: TRBV7-2
j_gene: TRBJ1-1

CDR3aa: CASSYTLQGAYEQYF
CDR3nt: TGTGCCAGCAGTTATACACTCCAGGGGGCCTACGAGCAGTACTTC
abundance: many
d_gene: TRBD1
v_gene: TRBV12-3/TRBV12-4
j_gene: TRBJ2-7

CDR3aa: CASSADRRPFF
CDR3nt: TGTGCCAGCAGCGCGGACAGGCGGCCTTTCTTT
abundance: many
d_gene: TRBD1
v_gene: TRBV13
j_gene: TRBJ1-1

CDR3aa: CASSPAERPTLTYEQYF
CDR3nt: TGTGCCAGCAGTCCCGCTGAGAGGCCCACCCTCACCTACGAGCAGTACTTC
abundance: many
d_gene: NA
v_gene: TRBV28
j_gene: TRBJ2-7

CDR3aa: CASSLDGRNTEAFF
CDR3nt: TGTGCCAGCAGTTTGGACGGACGGAACACTGAAGCTTTCTTT
abundance: few
d_gene: NA
v_gene: TRBV27
j_gene: TRBJ1-1

CDR3aa: CSARVLGSTYEQYF
CDR3nt: TGCAGTGCTAGAGTACTCGGGTCGACCTACGAGCAGTACTTC
abundance: few
d_gene: NA
v_gene: TRBV20-1
j_gene: TRBJ2-7

CDR3aa: CASSLVGQGAYNEQFF
CDR3nt: TGTGCCAGCAGCTTAGTGGGACAGGGGGCCTACAATGAGCAGTTCTTC
abundance: many
d_gene: TRBD1
v_gene: TRBV13
j_gene: TRBJ2-1

CDR3aa: CASSPDRDASGYTF
CDR3nt: TGTGCCAGCAGCCCCGACAGGGATGCTAGTGGCTACACCTTC
abundance: many
d_gene: TRBD1
v_gene: TRBV7-9
j_gene: TRBJ1-2

CDR3aa: CSARVAYSSCEQYF
CDR3nt: TGCAGTGCTAGAGTGGCCTACAGCTCCTGCGAGCAGTACTTC
abundance: NA
d_gene: NA
v_gene: TRBV20-1
j_gene: TRBJ2-7

CDR3aa: CASSSDVNEKLFF
CDR3nt: TGTGCCAGCAGTTCCGACGTAAATGAAAAACTGTTTTTT
abundance: once
d_gene: NA
v_gene: TRBV6-2/TRBV6-3
j_gene: TRBJ1-4

CDR3aa: CSARDLIPTDEQFF
CDR3nt: TGCAGTGCTAGAGATCTTATCCCTACCGATGAGCAGTTCTTC
abundance: NA
d_gene: NA
v_gene: TRBV20-1
j_gene: TRBJ2-1

CDR3aa: CATSGSGGGEREQFF
CDR3nt: TGTGCCACCAGTGGCTCAGGCGGTGGGGAGCGTGAGCAGTTCTTC
abundance: many
d_gene: NA
v_gene: TRBV15
j_gene: TRBJ2-1

CDR3aa: CSANRDYPYNEQFF
CDR3nt: TGCAGTGCGAACCGGGACTACCCCTACAATGAGCAGTTCTTC
abundance: many
d_gene: TRBD2
v_gene: TRBV20-1
j_gene: TRBJ2-1

CDR3aa: CASSPTTSTDTQYF
CDR3nt: TGTGCCAGCAGCCCAACCACCAGCACAGATACGCAGTATTTT
abundance: NA
d_gene: NA
v_gene: TRBV7-9
j_gene: TRBJ2-3